These 25 T cell receptor beta chains were sequenced from one sample in a study of sequential checkpoint blockade in melanoma. Treatment meaning: randomized to nivolumab then ipilimumab (arm A) or the reverse (arm B). The assay was immunoSEQ multiplex PCR, and TCRdb's table has in-frame clones only and misses some. The sample shows about 9,900 clones, roughly 77% of them seen only once. Sample: CD8+ T cells sorted from blood (inferred from file names), taken from a patient given nivolumab and ipilimumab in sequence. The receptors come from a human donor with melanoma.

V gene TRBV19 combines with J gene TRBJ2-1; 8 positions match TRBD2. The CDR3 runs to 16 residues. Germline V gene lookup returns CDR1 LNHDA and CDR2 SQIVND (reference sequence). V dropped 5 bases and J dropped 7; count of bases not matched to a gene: 13. The CDR3 loop is CASSVGRTGGPNEQFF. The CDR3 bases are TGTGCCAGTAGTGTCGGCCGAACGGGAGGGCCGAATGAGCAGTTCTTC.

Only a few counts were recorded for this clone. CDR3 protein: CASSSGYREIGEQYF. Here the CDR3 DNA reads TGCGCCAGCAGCTCAGGCTACAGAGAAATAGGCGAGCAGTACTTC. The V gene is TRBV4-3, the J gene TRBJ2-7; no clear D gene. Germline CDR1 and CDR2: LGHNA and YSLEER. V shed 5 bases and J shed 6 bases, with 20 bases lying between them. The CDR3 totals 15 residues.

The rearrangement links TRBV19 to TRBJ2-1; 7 positions agree with TRBD2. V shed 4 bases, J shed 8 bases, and the junction held 8 bases outside the gene matches. This CDR3 has 14 amino acids. Germline loops: CDR1 LNHDA, CDR2 SQIVND (reference sequence). The DNA of the CDR3 is TGTGCCAGTAGTAGGGGGGGGGATTCCCATGAGCAGTTCTTC. It codes for CASSRGGDSHEQFF.

The chain links TRBV30 to TRBJ2-7; 8 positions match TRBD2. CDR1 GTSNPN and CDR2 SVGIG come from the germline V gene (reference sequence). V trimming: 3 bases; J trimming: 4 bases; junction bases outside the gene matches: 14. The CDR3 is 16 residues long. CDR3 residues: CAWRGGSGTRGYEQYF. The CDR3 DNA reads TGTGCCTGGAGGGGGGGTTCCGGGACTAGAGGGTACGAGCAGTACTTC.

The chain uses TRBV27 and TRBJ2-5, with 9 nucleotides matching TRBD1. The end of the DNA fits TRBJ2-7 better, so the J call may be wrong. The CDR3 runs 16 residues. Germline V CDR1 and CDR2: MNHEY, SMNVEV (reference sequence). The CDR3 DNA reads as TGTGCCAGCAGTTTAGCGGGACAGGGACTTAGCTACGAGCAGTACTTC. It translates to CASSLAGQGLSYEQYF.

J is TRBJ1-1 and V is TRBV30, with D tentatively TRBD1 (6 bases). V was cut by 1 base and J by 5 bases, with 17 bases left in between. The CDR3 totals 15 residues. CDR1 is GTSNPN, CDR2 SVGIG, per germline (reference sequence). The CDR3 reads CAWSEVQGVRTEAFF. The DNA for the CDR3 is TGTGCCTGGAGTGAGGTACAGGGTGTTCGAACTGAAGCTTTCTTT. Combining the CDR3 with reference TRBV30 and TRBJ1-1 gives the whole variable domain SQTIHQWPATLVQPVGSPLSLECTVEGTSNPNLYWYRQAAGRGLQLLFYSVGIGQISSEVPQNLSASRPQDRQFILSSKKLLLSDSGFYLCAWSEVQGVRTEAFFGQGTRLTVV.

This chain links TRBV19 with TRBJ1-2; perhaps TRBD1 as D (5 bases). Germline CDR1 LNHDA, CDR2 SQIVND (reference sequence). V was cut by 4 bases and J by 4 bases, with 13 bases left in between. This CDR3 comprises 14 residues. This CDR3 reads CASSNKEGPYGYTF. The CDR3 bases are TGTGCCAGTAGTAATAAGGAGGGGCCCTATGGCTACACCTTC.

The V and J genes are TRBV4-1 and TRBJ1-1; D is unresolved. Per germline, CDR1 MGHRA and CDR2 YSYEKL. V gave up 1 base and J gave up 1 base, with 7 bases separating them. The CDR3 extends over 14 amino acids. CDR3 residues: CASSQGLSNTEAFF. CDR3 bases: TGCGCCAGCAGCCAAGGACTTTCGAACACTGAAGCTTTCTTT.

The CDR3 protein is CASRLGRSKTQYF. The CDR3 nucleotides read TGTGCCAGCAGACTCGGGAGATCCAAGACCCAGTACTTC. The rearrangement joins TRBV6-5 to TRBJ2-5; D may be TRBD2 (6 bases). V was cut by 6 bases and J by 6 bases, with 14 bases left in between. CDR1 and CDR2 (germline): MNHEY, SVGAGI. The CDR3 is 13 amino acids.

This clone was seen only a few times. The identical CDR3 is also encoded by other nucleotide sequences in the sample. The chain joins TRBV27 to TRBJ2-7; 7 positions agree with TRBD1. The germline V gene has CDR1 MNHEY and CDR2 SMNVEV (reference sequence). The CDR3 runs 14 residues. Trimming at V came to 3 bases and at J to 5 bases, leaving 7 bases not matched to a gene. The CDR3: CASSLQGVFHEQYF. The CDR3 nucleotides are TGTGCCAGCAGTTTGCAGGGGGTATTTCACGAGCAGTACTTC.

This clone was found once. The chain joins TRBV14 to TRBJ2-2, with TRBD2 as a possible D gene (5 bases). The germline V gene has CDR1 SGHDN and CDR2 FVKESK. Trimming cost V 0 bases and J 6 bases, with 11 bases left between them. CDR3 length equals 15 residues. The CDR3, as DNA: TGTGCCAGCAGCCAAGATAGGCTAGCCGCCGGGGAGCTGTTTTTT. Its protein is CASSQDRLAAGELFF.

V usage is TRBV6-5 and J usage is TRBJ1-1; TRBD1 aligns across 9 bases. The CDR3 length is 14 residues. Per the germline V gene, CDR1 is MNHEY and CDR2 is SVGAGI. V gave up 2 bases and J gave up 4 bases; unmatched junction bases: 2. The CDR3 DNA sequence: TGTGCCAGCAGTTACCAGGGACAGGGCACTGAAGCTTTCTTT. Its translation is CASSYQGQGTEAFF.

The V and J genes are TRBV9 and TRBJ2-2; no clear D gene. The V gene lost 0 bases and the J gene lost 2 bases, with 8 bases spanning the gap. Per germline, CDR1 SGDLS and CDR2 YYNGEE. The length of the CDR3 is 15 residues. This CDR3 reads CASSVGHLNTGELFF. The CDR3, as DNA: TGTGCCAGCAGCGTAGGACATTTAAACACCGGGGAGCTGTTTTTT.

The chain combines TRBV4-1 with TRBJ1-1; D is possibly TRBD1 (5 bases). The V end was cut by 3 bases, the J end by 4 bases, with 12 bases between. The germline V gene has CDR1 MGHRA and CDR2 YSYEKL. The CDR3 consists of 14 residues. DNA of the CDR3: TGCGCCAGCAGCCACGGGGGGGGTCGCACTGAAGCTTTCTTT. Its translation is CASSHGGGRTEAFF.

In this sample, this clone turned up once. The rearrangement joins TRBV5-6 to TRBJ2-1; TRBD1 might be the D (6 bases). In germline, CDR1 is SGHDT, CDR2 YYEEEE. The CDR3 contains 15 residues. V was trimmed by 4 bases and J by 2 bases, leaving 13 bases between them. The CDR3 nucleotides are TGTGCCAGCAGCCCAGGGGAGACAACCTACAATGAGCAGTTCTTC. This encodes CASSPGETTYNEQFF.

The chain links TRBV7-6 to TRBJ2-2; 9 bases match TRBD2. The germline CDR1 and CDR2 sequences are SGHVS and FNYEAQ. The trim removed 2 bases at V and 6 bases at J, leaving 13 bases unmatched. The CDR3 spans 18 residues. In DNA form, the CDR3 reads TGTGCCAGCAGCTTAAATCAAGACGGCGGGAGGGGATCCGGGGAGCTGTTTTTT. Encoded protein: CASSLNQDGGRGSGELFF.

The chain has TRBV4-1 and TRBJ1-1, with D possibly being TRBD1 (5 bases). The germline V gene has CDR1 MGHRA and CDR2 YSYEKL. This CDR3 region has 16 residues. Trimming cost V 0 bases and J 1 base, with 12 bases left between them. DNA of the CDR3: TGCGCCAGCAGCCAAGATAGCGGGGCTGGGAACACTGAAGCTTTCTTT. It codes for CASSQDSGAGNTEAFF.

CDR3 amino acids: CASSRGQPDTDYEQYF. CDR3 nucleotides: TGTGCCAGCAGCCGGGGACAGCCCGATACCGACTACGAGCAGTACTTC. V and J are TRBV14 and TRBJ2-7; 7 nucleotides align to TRBD1. The germline CDR1 and CDR2 sequences are SGHDN and FVKESK. Unmatched junction bases numbered 12, after V lost 4 bases and J lost 3 bases. The CDR3 runs to 16 residues.

This clone showed up just a few times. The chain links TRBV14 to TRBJ2-1, with a tentative D call TRBD1 (6 bases). Per the germline V gene, CDR1 is SGHDN and CDR2 is FVKESK. V lost 5 bases and J lost 6, with 14 bases in between. CDR3 length: 14 amino acids. DNA of the CDR3: TGTGCCAGCAGCACCGGGACACTGACCAATGAGCAGTTCTTC. As protein: CASSTGTLTNEQFF.

CDR3 DNA sequence: TGCGCCAGCAGCCAAGAGGCCTCCGGGACAGGGAGGGAGACCCAGTACTTC. This gives the protein CASSQEASGTGRETQYF. This chain links TRBV4-3 with TRBJ2-5; 9 nucleotides agree with TRBD1. CDR1 is LGHNA, CDR2 YSLEER, per germline. The CDR3 is made up of 17 amino acids. The ends lost 0 bases at V and 5 bases at J; junction bases unmatched: 10.

V is TRBV27 and J is TRBJ1-6, with D maybe TRBD1 (5 bases). Trimming cost V 6 bases and J 1 base, with 10 bases left between them. This CDR3 is 15 amino acids long. The germline V gene encodes CDR1 MNHEY and CDR2 SMNVEV (reference sequence). The CDR3 sequence is CASSPGGSYNSPLHF. CDR3 bases: TGTGCCAGCAGCCCCGGGGGGTCCTATAATTCACCCCTCCACTTT.

The CDR3 region has the DNA TGTGCCAGCAGCGAACTTCCGGGACAGGGTAATGAGCAGTTCTTC. Amino acids: CASSELPGQGNEQFF. This sequence joins TRBV9 and TRBJ2-1, with 9 positions matching TRBD1. V was clipped by 3 bases and J by 7 bases; unmatched bases: 8. The length of the CDR3 is 15 residues. Germline V gene sequence: CDR1 SGDLS, CDR2 YYNGEE.

This chain links TRBV4-3 with TRBJ2-5; 7 bases map to TRBD2. There are 16 residues in the CDR3. From germline, CDR1 is LGHNA and CDR2 YSLEER. Trimming took 4 bases from V and 7 from J; bases not matched to a gene: 15. The CDR3 DNA sequence: TGCGCCAGCAGCCCGTCACTAGGCGGGAGCGGGGTGACCCAGTACTTC. It encodes CASSPSLGGSGVTQYF.

This chain connects TRBV15 to TRBJ2-1; no clear D. CDR1 is LNHNV, CDR2 YYDKDF, per germline (reference sequence). V lost 4 bases and J lost 5, with 9 bases in between. The CDR3 loop spans 13 amino acids. CDR3 residues: CATSMERHNEQFF. Written as DNA, the CDR3 is TGTGCCACCAGCATGGAGAGGCACAATGAGCAGTTCTTC. Full variable domain (rest looked up from reference TRBV15 and TRBJ2-1): DAMVIQNPRYQVTQFGKPVTLSCSQTLNHNVMYWYQQKSSQAPKLLFHYYDKDFNNEADTPDNFQSRRPNTSFCFLDIRSPGLGDTAMYLCATSMERHNEQFFGPGTRLTVL.

This rearrangement joins TRBV6-6 to TRBJ2-7, with D unresolved. This CDR3 contains 13 residues. Germline CDR1 and CDR2: MNHNY and SVGAGI (reference sequence). Trimming took 7 bases from V and 6 from J, leaving 16 bases between them. The chain's CDR3 is CASTSVTVGEQYF. CDR3 coding DNA: TGTGCCAGCACCTCCGTTACCGTCGGCGAGCAGTACTTC.